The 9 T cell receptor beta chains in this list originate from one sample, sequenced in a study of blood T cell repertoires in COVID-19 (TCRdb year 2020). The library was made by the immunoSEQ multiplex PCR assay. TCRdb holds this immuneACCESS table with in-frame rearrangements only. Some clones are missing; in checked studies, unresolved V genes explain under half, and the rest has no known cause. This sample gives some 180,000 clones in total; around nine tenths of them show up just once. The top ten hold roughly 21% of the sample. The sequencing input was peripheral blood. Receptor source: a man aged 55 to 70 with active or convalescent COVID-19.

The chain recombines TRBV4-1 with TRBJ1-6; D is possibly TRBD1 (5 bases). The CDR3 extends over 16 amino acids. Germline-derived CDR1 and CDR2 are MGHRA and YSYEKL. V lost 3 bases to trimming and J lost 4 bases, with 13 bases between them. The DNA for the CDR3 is TGCGCCAGCAGCCACACCCCGACAGTGTATAATTCACCCCTCCACTTT. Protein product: CASSHTPTVYNSPLHF.

The CDR3 nucleotides read TGTGCCAGCAGCCAAGTACAGGAGAACACTGAAGCTTTCTTT. Protein sequence: CASSQVQENTEAFF. The rearrangement uses TRBV4-2 and TRBJ1-1; a possible D gene is TRBD1 (5 bases). Germline values: CDR1 LGHNA, CDR2 YNFKEQ. The CDR3 is 14 residues long. The ends were cut back, 1 base at V and 1 base at J, with 7 bases in the middle.

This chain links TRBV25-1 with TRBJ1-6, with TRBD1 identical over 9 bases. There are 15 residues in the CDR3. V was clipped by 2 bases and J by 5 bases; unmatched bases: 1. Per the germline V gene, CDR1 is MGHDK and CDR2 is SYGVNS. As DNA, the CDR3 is TGTGCCAGCAGTGAAGACAGGGGGAATAATTCACCCCTCCACTTT. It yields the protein CASSEDRGNNSPLHF.

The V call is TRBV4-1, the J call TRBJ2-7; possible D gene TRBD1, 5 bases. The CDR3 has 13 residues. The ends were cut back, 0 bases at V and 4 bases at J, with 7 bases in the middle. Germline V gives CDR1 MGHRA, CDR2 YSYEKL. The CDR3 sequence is CASSQDKGYEQYF. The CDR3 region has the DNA TGCGCCAGCAGCCAAGATAAGGGGTACGAGCAGTACTTC.

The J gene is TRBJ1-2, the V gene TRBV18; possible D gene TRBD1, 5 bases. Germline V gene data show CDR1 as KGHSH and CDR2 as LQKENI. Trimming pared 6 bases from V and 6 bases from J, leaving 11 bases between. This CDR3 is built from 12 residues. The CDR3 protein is CASSSGLDGYTF. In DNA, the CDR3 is TGTGCCAGCTCCTCGGGACTGGATGGCTACACCTTC. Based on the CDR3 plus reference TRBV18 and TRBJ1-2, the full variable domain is NAGVMQNPRHLVRRRGQEARLRCSPMKGHSHVYWYRQLPEEGLKFMVYLQKENIIDESGMPKERFSAEFPKEGPSILRIQQVVRGDSAAYFCASSSGLDGYTFGSGTRLTVV.

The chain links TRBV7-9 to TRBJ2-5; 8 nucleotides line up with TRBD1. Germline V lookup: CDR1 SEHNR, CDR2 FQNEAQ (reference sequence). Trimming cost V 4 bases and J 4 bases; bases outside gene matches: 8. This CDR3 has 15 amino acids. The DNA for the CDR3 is TGTGCCAGCAGCTCACAGGGGGGCCGAGGAGAGACCCAGTACTTC. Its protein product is CASSSQGGRGETQYF.

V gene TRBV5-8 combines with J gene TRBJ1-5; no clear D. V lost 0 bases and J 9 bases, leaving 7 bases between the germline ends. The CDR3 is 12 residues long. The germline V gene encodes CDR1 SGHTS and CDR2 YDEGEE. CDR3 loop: CASSLEGGPQHF. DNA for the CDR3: TGTGCCAGCAGCTTGGAGGGAGGGCCCCAGCATTTT.

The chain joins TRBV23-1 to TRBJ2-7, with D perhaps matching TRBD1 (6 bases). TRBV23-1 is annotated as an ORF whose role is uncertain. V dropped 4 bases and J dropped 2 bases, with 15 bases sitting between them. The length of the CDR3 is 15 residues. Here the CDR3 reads CASSPKQGWTYEQYF. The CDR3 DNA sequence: TGCGCCAGCAGTCCTAAACAGGGTTGGACCTACGAGCAGTACTTC.

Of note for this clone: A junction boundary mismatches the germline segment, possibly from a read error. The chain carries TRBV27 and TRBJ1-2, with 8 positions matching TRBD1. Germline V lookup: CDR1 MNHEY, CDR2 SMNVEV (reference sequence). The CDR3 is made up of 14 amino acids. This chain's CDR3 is CASSLSGGANGYTF. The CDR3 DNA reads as TGTGCCAGCAGTCTATCAGGGGGCGCGAATGGCTACACCTTC.